The next 32 T cell receptor beta chains were all read from a single sample in a study of tumor and adjacent non-tumor tissue in lung cancer. No cell sorting was done before RNA was extracted from the tissue. TCRbeta libraries were built with three rounds of nested PCR, modified from ARM-PCR. Each CDR3 protein is one row after TCRdb ran MiXCR on the multiplex PCR reads. The sample shows approximately 86,000 distinct CDR3 sequences, 55% to 80% of them seen only once. Sequencing used lung tumor tissue. These receptors came from a woman in her thirties or forties with non-small cell lung cancer.

The chain links TRBV28 to TRBJ2-3, with D possibly being TRBD1 (6 bases). CDR1 is MDHEN, CDR2 SYDVKM, per germline. The length of the CDR3 is 14 residues. V lost 8 bases to trimming and J lost 2 bases, with 14 bases between them. The CDR3: CASFDRRFTDTQYF. The CDR3, as DNA: TGTGCCAGCTTTGACAGGAGATTCACAGATACGCAGTATTTT.

Comment on this clonotype: The CDR3 does not close with the conserved phenylalanine or tryptophan, likely indicating a read error. The chain carries TRBV29-1 and TRBJ2-1, with TRBD2 matching over 7 bases. Per germline, CDR1 SQVTM and CDR2 ANQGSEA. The V and J ends lost 6 bases and 0 bases, in that order; junction bases with no gene match: 8. This CDR3 has 15 residues. CDR3 nucleotide sequence: TGCAGCGTACCGGGAGCGGGAATCTCCTACAATGAGCAGTTCTTA. It codes for CSVPGAGISYNEQFL.

Comment on this clonotype: The junction departs from the called germline gene at one end, perhaps through a read error. This chain uses TRBV29-1 with TRBJ1-2; D gene unclear. CDR3 length equals 11 residues. Germline lookup yields CDR1 SQVTM and CDR2 ANQGSEA. The CDR3 loop reads CNVLLNYDYTF. The CDR3 bases are TGCAACGTCCTCCTGAACTATGACTACACCTTC.

This clonotype was seen ten or more times. The V call is TRBV7-2, the J call TRBJ2-5, with D unclear. Germline V gives CDR1 SGHTA, CDR2 FQGNSA. Between the trimmed V and J ends, which lost 3 bases and 5 bases, there was a span of 13 bases. This CDR3 is built from 14 residues. CDR3 DNA: TGTGCCAGCAGCTTGAGCCCAGCCGGGGAGACCCAGTACTTC. Protein: CASSLSPAGETQYF.

About this clonotype itself: A junction boundary mismatches the germline segment, possibly from a read error. The chain uses TRBV11-2 and TRBJ1-2; TRBD1 matches 7 bases. This CDR3 contains 16 residues. Germline V lookup: CDR1 SGHAT, CDR2 FQNNGV. The CDR3 reads CANSPTDRRRMNGYTF. The DNA for the CDR3 is TGTGCCAACAGCCCGACGGACAGGAGGCGGATGAATGGCTATACCTTC.

V gene TRBV11-2 combines with J gene TRBJ1-1; tentative D call: TRBD1 (6 bases). The CDR3 consists of 12 residues. Germline CDR1 and CDR2: SGHAT and FQNNGV. The CDR3 sequence: CSSSLEGTLAFF. DNA for the CDR3: TGTAGCAGTAGCTTAGAGGGGACACTGGCTTTCTTT.

About this clonotype: Given the absence of the conserved phenylalanine or tryptophan at the CDR3 end, a read error is likely. V and J are TRBV29-1 and TRBJ1-2; D is ambiguous. CDR3 length: 12 residues. Germline lookup yields CDR1 SQVTM and CDR2 ANQGSEA. CDR3: CSVYQVTYGYTI. CDR3 DNA: TGCAGTGTTTATCAGGTTACCTATGGCTACACCATC.

The rearrangement uses TRBV29-1 and TRBJ1-5; D not resolved. V gave up 4 bases and J gave up 1 base, with 11 bases separating them. The CDR3 is 14 residues long. CDR1 is SQVTM and CDR2 is ANQGSEA in the germline V gene. CDR3 sequence (DNA): TGCAGCGTTGGTTCTAAGCGGAGCAATCAGCCCCAGCATTTT. Amino acids: CSVGSKRSNQPQHF.

Turning to this clonotype: A read error may produce the germline difference seen at one junction end. The rearrangement uses TRBV29-1 and TRBJ2-1, with TRBD1 as a possible D gene (6 bases). The CDR3 contains 16 residues. From germline, CDR1 is SQVTM and CDR2 ANQGSEA. The CDR3 protein is CSVQRQALVLYNEQFF. CDR3 in DNA: TGTAGCGTTCAAAGACAGGCGTTAGTTCTCTACAATGAGCAGTTCTTC.

Of note for this clonotype: A much bigger clone sits one base away, suggesting this may be a read error. This chain links TRBV20-1 with TRBJ2-7, with D perhaps matching TRBD2 (5 bases). The germline gives CDR1 DFQATT, CDR2 SNEGSKA (reference sequence). With 8 bases removed from V and 0 bases from J, the gap between germline ends came to 17 bases. The CDR3 sequence is 14 residues long. The CDR3 loop is CSTNGADFSYEQYF. Here the CDR3 DNA reads TGCAGTACTAATGGAGCGGATTTCTCCTACGAGCAGTACTTC.

Comments on this clonotype: Given the absence of the conserved phenylalanine or tryptophan at the CDR3 end, a read error is likely. The chain joins TRBV4-2 to TRBJ2-7, with 7 bases lining up with TRBD2. Per germline, CDR1 LGHNA and CDR2 YNFKEQ. CDR3 size: 18 residues. V was clipped by 0 bases and J by 2 bases; unmatched bases: 13. This CDR3 reads CASSQDYASGGAAYEQYY. The CDR3 nucleotides read TGTGCCAGCAGCCAAGATTATGCTAGCGGTGGGGCTGCCTACGAGCAGTACTAC.

Notes on this clonotype: A read error may produce the germline difference seen at one junction end. This sequence joins TRBV5-1 and TRBJ2-5; no definite D call. Germline V gene lookup returns CDR1 SGHRS and CDR2 YFSETQ. This CDR3 has 16 amino acids. In DNA form, the CDR3 reads TGTGCCAGCAGCTTGCAGCCGGCGGCCACCTATGAGACCCAGTACTTC. This encodes CASSLQPAATYETQYF.

The V and J genes are TRBV5-1 and TRBJ2-3, with 8 bases identical to TRBD1. This CDR3 region has 16 residues. Germline loops: CDR1 SGHRS, CDR2 YFSETQ. Unmatched junction bases numbered 8, after V lost 0 bases and J lost 5 bases. CDR3 protein: CASSLAGQGAGDTQYF. CDR3 nucleotide sequence: TGCGCCAGCAGCTTGGCCGGGCAGGGGGCGGGAGATACGCAGTATTTT.

The CDR3 region has the DNA TGTGCCAGCGCAGACTCTCTAATCAAAAACATTCAGTACTTC. It is translated as CASADSLIKNIQYF. The chain employs TRBV14 and TRBJ2-4; unclear D gene. This CDR3 is built from 14 residues. V lost 8 bases and J 3 bases, leaving 14 bases between the germline ends. CDR1 is SGHDN and CDR2 is FVKESK in the germline V gene.

This chain joins TRBV7-8 and TRBJ2-7, with a possible D match to TRBD2 (6 bases). The germline CDR1 and CDR2 sequences are SGHVS and FQNEAQ. This CDR3 is 15 amino acids long. Trimming stripped 1 base from V and 6 bases from J, with 16 bases between. DNA of the CDR3: TGTGCCAGCAGCTTAGTCCGCGGGGCGGCAGCCGAGCAGTACTTC. Translated: CASSLVRGAAAEQYF.

The CDR3, as DNA: TGTGCCAGCAGGGTAACATATAGCACAGAAGCTTTCTTT. Protein: CASRVTYSTEAFF. This chain links TRBV6-6 with TRBJ1-1; D uncertain. The CDR3 totals 13 residues. Per germline, CDR1 MNHNY and CDR2 SVGAGI (reference sequence). Trimming took off 6 bases at V and 8 bases at J, with 16 bases between the two ends.

The sample holds one count of this clonotype. This chain connects TRBV6-2 or TRBV6-3 to TRBJ2-3, with D tentatively TRBD2 (6 bases). Trimming cost V 5 bases and J 9 bases, with 18 bases left between them. Per germline, CDR1 MNHEY and CDR2 SVGEGT. The CDR3 extends over 14 amino acids. The CDR3 DNA reads TGTGCCAGCAGTCCCCACATGGGGGGAGACACGCAGTATTTT. This sequence encodes CASSPHMGGDTQYF.

With regard to this clonotype: A much larger clone sits a single nucleotide away, making a read error possible. The chain joins TRBV7-9 to TRBJ1-2; D may be TRBD1 (5 bases). Germline CDR1 is SEHNR and CDR2 is FQNEAQ (reference sequence). The CDR3 length is 14 residues. This CDR3 reads CASSSWTTSYGYNF. CDR3 nucleotide sequence: TGTGCCAGCAGCTCTTGGACAACCTCCTATGGCTACAACTTC.

Comment on this clonotype: Germline and junction disagree at one end, which may indicate a read error. Written as DNA, the CDR3 is TGTGTCTGGAGATCCGGACTAGCGGGGCAAGAGACCCAGTACTTC. Translating gives CVWRSGLAGQETQYF. V gene TRBV30 combines with J gene TRBJ2-5, with 12 bases lining up with TRBD2. Germline values: CDR1 GTSNPN, CDR2 SVGIG (reference sequence). The CDR3 has 15 amino acids.

Of note for this clonotype: Mismatch with germline at one junction end may stem from a read error. The gene calls are TRBV29-1 and TRBJ2-1; weak D call: TRBD2 (5 bases). The length of the CDR3 is 11 residues. Germline V CDR1 and CDR2: SQVTM, ANQGSEA. CDR3 DNA sequence: TGTAGCGTTGCCTCATACAATGAGCAGTTCTTC. Translation gives CSVASYNEQFF.

About this clonotype itself: A much larger clone lies a single base off, so this may be a read error. The chain links TRBV30 to TRBJ2-1, with 10 bases that match TRBD2. Germline V gives CDR1 GTSNPN, CDR2 SVGIG (reference sequence). J gave up 4 bases and V 3 bases, and 6 bases lay outside the gene matches. The CDR3 extends over 15 amino acids. In DNA form, the CDR3 reads TGTGCCTGGAGACTCAGGACTAGCGGATACAATGAGCAGTTCTTC. As protein: CAWRLRTSGYNEQFF. The complete variable domain, with remaining parts taken from reference TRBV30 and TRBJ2-1, reads SQTIHQWPATLVQPVGSPLSLECTVEGTSNPNLYWYRQAAGRGLQLLFYSVGIGQISSEVPQNLSASRPQDRQFILSSKKLLLSDSGFYLCAWRLRTSGYNEQFFGPGTRLTVL.

This clonotype was seen just once. The chain recombines TRBV6-5 with TRBJ1-1, with a tentative D call TRBD1 (5 bases). The CDR3 covers 15 residues. Germline V CDR1 and CDR2: MNHEY, SVGAGI. Deletions cut 9 bases from V and 7 bases from J, with 24 bases between. CDR3 sequence: CASSGQGGGGIEAFF. In DNA, the CDR3 is TGTGCCAGTAGTGGCCAGGGTGGTGGCGGCATTGAAGCTTTCTTT.

Points on this clonotype: Compared with germline, one end of the junction differs, possibly owing to a read error. The rearrangement uses TRBV11-3 and TRBJ2-7; 7 bases agree with TRBD1. Germline lookup yields CDR1 SGHNT and CDR2 YENEEA. The CDR3 runs 15 residues. The CDR3 is CARSLIQTGPYEHYF. DNA of the CDR3: TGTGCAAGGAGTCTAATTCAGACAGGGCCCTACGAGCACTACTTC.

This clonotype appeared a few times. One base away lies a much larger clone, so this may be a sequencing read error. The chain combines TRBV20-1 with TRBJ2-5, with D uncertain. This CDR3 contains 12 residues. CDR1 is DFQATT, CDR2 SNEGSKA, per germline (reference sequence). The CDR3 reads CSARPVGETQDF. In DNA form, the CDR3 reads TGCAGTGCTAGACCTGTCGGAGAGACCCAGGACTTC.

As to this clonotype: A read error may produce the germline difference seen at one junction end. The CDR3 loop reads CASSRGRTANTRELFF. CDR3 coding DNA: TGTGCCAGCAGCCGCGGTCGGACAGCGAACACCCGGGAGCTGTTTTTT. The chain is built from TRBV6-5 and TRBJ2-2; the D gene is possibly TRBD1 (6 bases). This CDR3 region has 16 residues. Germline CDR1 and CDR2: MNHEY and SVGAGI.

This clonotype is a singleton in its sample. V gene TRBV10-3 combines with J gene TRBJ2-7; D is possibly TRBD2 (5 bases). This CDR3 is built from 13 residues. Per the germline V gene, CDR1 is ENHRY and CDR2 is SYGVKD. As DNA, the CDR3 is TGTGCTACGGGATTAGTGGGAGCTGACGCGCAGTACTTC. Residues: CATGLVGADAQYF.

This clonotype has just a few counts. This may stem from a read error, because a much larger clone lies one nucleotide away. The chain is built from TRBV4-1 and TRBJ2-7; 8 nucleotides line up with TRBD2. With V trimmed by 3 bases and J by 0 bases, 4 bases remained unmatched. CDR3 length: 15 amino acids. Germline V lookup: CDR1 MGHRA, CDR2 YSYEKL. The CDR3 sequence is CASSQGGGPSYEQYF. The DNA for the CDR3 is TGCGCCAGCAGCCAGGGCGGGGGGCCCTCCTACGAGCAGTACTTC.

This clonotype was recorded once. With a much larger clone just one base away, this may be a read error. The chain recombines TRBV7-9 with TRBJ1-4, with D unresolved. In germline, CDR1 is SEHNR, CDR2 FQNEAQ (reference sequence). The length of the CDR3 is 11 residues. Trimming stripped 3 bases from V and 9 bases from J, with 5 bases between. The CDR3 is CASSFGKKLFF. DNA of the CDR3: TGTGCCAGCAGCTTTGGGAAAAAACTGTTTTTT. The entire variable domain, with the rest obtained from reference TRBV7-9 and TRBJ1-4, is as follows: DTGVSQNPRHKITKRGQNVTFRCDPISEHNRLYWYRQTLGQGPEFLTYFQNEAQLEKSRLLSDRFSAERPKGSFSTLEIQRTEQGDSAMYLCASSFGKKLFFGSGTQLSVL.

A remark on this clonotype: Relative to the germline gene, one junction end is altered; a read error may explain this. This chain uses TRBV29-1 with TRBJ1-5; tentative D call: TRBD1 (6 bases). CDR1 is SQVTM, CDR2 ANQGSEA, per germline. CDR3 length equals 15 residues. The CDR3 DNA follows: TGCAGCGTGGTCACTACAGGGTTAGGCAATCTGCCCCAGCATTTT. As protein: CSVVTTGLGNLPQHF.

About this clonotype itself: The CDR3 does not close with the conserved phenylalanine or tryptophan, likely indicating a read error. The rearrangement links TRBV29-1 to TRBJ2-1; a possible D gene is TRBD2 (6 bases). Germline CDR1 is SQVTM and CDR2 is ANQGSEA. Deletions cut 5 bases from V and 6 bases from J, with 17 bases between. The length of the CDR3 is 14 residues. The DNA of the CDR3 is TGCAGCGTTACTAGACTAGTGAACTCCAATGAGCAGTTCATT. Protein sequence: CSVTRLVNSNEQFI.

The V gene is TRBV20-1, the J gene TRBJ2-7, with a weak D call TRBD2 (5 bases). The CDR3 totals 12 residues. V gave up 3 bases and J gave up 7 bases, with 13 bases separating them. Germline assignment: CDR1 DFQATT and CDR2 SNEGSKA (reference sequence). Here the CDR3 DNA reads TGCAGTGCTAGGGAGGACTTCTATGAGCAGTACGTC. Translation: CSAREDFYEQYV.

For this clonotype: The conserved closing phenylalanine or tryptophan is absent in this CDR3, likely reflecting a read error. No DNA is shown, since the ends of the CDR3 on it are uncertain; the CDR3 is the one TCRdb lists. CDR3 amino acids: CASRMGRGTYDEQFL. The chain has TRBV4-1 and TRBJ2-1; the D call in the table, TRBD1, was not verified against the DNA. From its first to its last residue, the CDR3 has 15 amino acids. CDR1 MGHRA and CDR2 YSYEKL come from the germline V gene.